This T cell receptor (beta chain) was recovered during a study of CD8 T cells in Susac syndrome. Included as multiple sclerosis controls were treatment-naive patients who had stable or active relapsing-remitting disease. Random-hexamer reverse transcription was applied to roughly 0.5 to 1 ug RNA. TCRdb processed the immunoSEQ multiplex PCR reads anew with MiXCR; each CDR3 protein has one entry. Of 150,000 or so distinct CDR3 sequences listed, approximately 94% are singletons. Germline V lookup: CDR1 LNHNV, CDR2 YYDKDF (reference sequence). There are 13 residues in the CDR3. V shed 1 base and J shed 3 bases, with 1 base lying between them.

The specimen sequenced was CD4+ T cells from PBMCs. The receptor comes from a human donor with multiple sclerosis. The genes are TRBV15 and TRBJ2-6; D is uncertain. CDR3 residues: CATSRGGANVLTF. The CDR3 coding sequence is TGTGCCACCAGCAGAGGTGGGGCCAACGTCCTGACTTTC.